The clone carrying this T cell receptor beta chain showed up many times. Its antigen remains unidentified. The sample originates from a study of metastatic and nonmetastatic thyroid tumors. The overall study: Malignant and benign thyroid patients had repertoires compared in peripheral blood and tumor or nodule tissue.

Under the authors' procedure: For papillary thyroid cancer, a distant-metastasis classifier was constructed from CDR3 differences observed across clinicopathological groups. TCRdb re-called clones via MiXCR from the PCR reads. TCRdb, not the original authors, processed these V and J calls. The table shows more than 40,000 clones, with around 4% occurring only once. Every patient underwent thyroid surgery untreated. Study-wide results and caveats: A significant increase in TCR beta diversity was reportedly seen in malignant thyroid tumors relative to benign nodules, in blood and tumor.

Trimming cost V 4 bases and J 8 bases, with 20 bases left between them. The CDR3 runs to 15 residues. Germline V CDR1 and CDR2: DFQATT, SNEGSKA (reference sequence). The sequencing input was blood. V gene TRBV20-1 combines with J gene TRBJ1-4; tentative D call: TRBD1 (6 bases). This sequence originates from a female donor with papillary thyroid cancer or a benign thyroid nodule (not recorded which). Some clones in this sample may be carry-over from other donors' samples. CDR3 DNA: TGCAGTGCTACATTACCAGGGGCCCAGAAGGAAAAACTGTTTTTT. As protein: CSATLPGAQKEKLFF.